This T cell receptor beta chain is drawn from a study of siplizumab effects on memory and regulatory T cells. CDR3 size: 12 residues. V dropped 5 bases and J dropped 8 bases, with 12 bases sitting between them. CDR1 and CDR2 (germline): LNHDA, SQIVND (reference sequence). Profiled with immunoSEQ multiplex PCR; TCRdb holds only in-frame clones, not every one. The sample has around 100,000 clones, around 94% seen once. Sequencing was carried out using Tregs sorted from blood. V is TRBV19 and J is TRBJ1-2, with D unclear. This TCR was recovered from a human donor in good health. The CDR3 nucleotides read TGTGCCAGTAGTTCTCCAGGCCTCGGCTACACCTTC. This codes for CASSSPGLGYTF.